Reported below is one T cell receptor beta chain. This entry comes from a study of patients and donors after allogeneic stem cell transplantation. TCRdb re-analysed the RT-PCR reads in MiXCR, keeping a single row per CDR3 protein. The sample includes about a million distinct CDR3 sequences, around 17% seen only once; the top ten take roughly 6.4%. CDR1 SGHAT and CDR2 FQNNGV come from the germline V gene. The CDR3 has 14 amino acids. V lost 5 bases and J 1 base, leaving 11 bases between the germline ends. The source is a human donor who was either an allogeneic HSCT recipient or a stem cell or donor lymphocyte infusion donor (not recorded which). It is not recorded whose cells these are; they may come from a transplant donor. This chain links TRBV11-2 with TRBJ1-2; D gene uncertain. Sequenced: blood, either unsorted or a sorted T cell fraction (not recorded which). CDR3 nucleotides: TGTGCCAGCAGCCTTGACGGTTATAACTATGGCTACACCTTC. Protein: CASSLDGYNYGYTF. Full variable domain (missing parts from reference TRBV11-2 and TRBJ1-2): EAGVAQSPRYKIIEKRQSVAFWCNPISGHATLYWYQQILGQGPKLLIQFQNNGVVDDSQLPKDRFSAERLKGVDSTLKIQPAKLEDSAVYLCASSLDGYNYGYTFGSGTRLTVV.